Listed below are T cell receptor beta chains from one sample, sequenced in a study of T cell repertoires in cytomegalovirus infection. TCRdb reanalysed the reads using MiXCR and keeps one entry per CDR3 protein. The table includes under 850,000 distinct CDR3 sequences, less than 40% detected once. Sequenced input: PBMCs. The receptors were gathered from a human donor in good health (CMV status not recorded). Some clones in this sample may be carry-over from other donors' samples. Each CDR3 is given without its conserved first and last residue. Clone size is given for some rows only: seen once, a few or many times, or a class if the clone is expanded.

>TRBV12-3/TRBV12-4|NA|TRBJ1-5
ASSFSGNTQPQH
>TRBV7-6|many|TRBJ2-7
ASSLAQRAHEQY
>TRBV7-6|few|TRBJ2-5
ASSPKTGGWETQY
>TRBV7-6|NA|TRBJ2-5
ASSAKGRDQETQY
>TRBV10-3|NA|TRBJ1-2
AISVPGGGYT
>TRBV2|NA|TRBJ2-3
ASSETGFSTDTQY
>TRBV28|NA|TRBJ2-1
ASSGLAGKNEQF
>TRBV18|few|TRBJ1-1
ASSPRQVADTEAF
>TRBV28|NA|TRBJ2-3
ASSTPLVQPDTQY
>TRBV2|NA|TRBJ1-2
ASSEYVGQVLNNYGYT
>TRBV6-1|few|TRBJ1-1
AVQEVSKKNTEAF
>TRBV7-3|many|TRBJ1-1
ASSLNKGSTEAF
>TRBV20-1|once|TRBJ2-7
SATPGGSYEQY
>TRBV7-2|few|TRBJ1-3
ASRNRADGNTIY
>TRBV7-2|few|TRBJ2-1
ASSFLAGITYNEQF
>TRBV7-6|few|TRBJ2-7
ASSAGTVPREQY